This entry lists 25 T cell receptor beta chains sequenced from one sample in a study of blood T cell repertoires in COVID-19. Clones were sequenced by immunoSEQ multiplex PCR, and TCRdb holds only the in-frame ones, with some missing. The profile shows over 130,000 clones, about 87% of them singletons. What was sequenced was peripheral blood. These receptors all come from a human donor with COVID-19, enrolled during active disease. The donor label of this sample is uncertain.

The chain couples TRBV7-2 to TRBJ2-1; 8 positions agree with TRBD2. Trimming removed 5 bases from V and 2 bases from J; junction bases left unmatched: 5. The CDR3 runs 15 residues. Germline V CDR1 and CDR2: SGHTA, FQGNSA. CDR3: CASSPSAGAYNEQFF. The CDR3 DNA sequence: TGTGCCAGCAGCCCGTCAGCGGGGGCCTACAATGAGCAGTTCTTC.

This sequence joins TRBV10-3 and TRBJ2-1, with TRBD2 matching 12 bases. V lost 10 bases and J lost 3; bases outside the gene matches: 7. CDR1 and CDR2 from the germline V gene are ENHRY and SYGVKD. The CDR3 is made up of 15 amino acids. This CDR3 is CATRLAGDNYNEQFF. The CDR3 nucleotides read TGTGCCACCAGACTAGCGGGAGATAACTACAATGAGCAGTTCTTC.

This chain uses TRBV9 with TRBJ1-1; D unresolved. Trimming shortened V by 3 bases and J by 0 bases, and 12 bases separated the two germline ends. The CDR3 contains 15 residues. Germline values: CDR1 SGDLS, CDR2 YYNGEE. The DNA for the CDR3 is TGTGCCAGCAGCGCGCAGCGAGGGTTGAACACTGAAGCTTTCTTT. As protein: CASSAQRGLNTEAFF.

CDR3 loop: CASSPGFGDQETQYF. The DNA for the CDR3 is TGTGCCAGCTCACCAGGGTTCGGGGATCAAGAGACCCAGTACTTC. The chain employs TRBV18 and TRBJ2-5; possibly TRBD2 for D (5 bases). V lost 2 bases and J 2 bases, leaving 12 bases between the germline ends. Per germline, CDR1 KGHSH and CDR2 LQKENI. This CDR3 has 15 residues. The full variable domain, in which reference TRBV18 and TRBJ2-5 provide the parts outside the CDR3, is NAGVMQNPRHLVRRRGQEARLRCSPMKGHSHVYWYRQLPEEGLKFMVYLQKENIIDESGMPKERFSAEFPKEGPSILRIQQVVRGDSAAYFCASSPGFGDQETQYFGPGTRLLVL.

This clone was detected a few times. The chain uses TRBV19 and TRBJ1-5, with TRBD1 identical over 8 bases. The CDR3 totals 16 residues. In germline, CDR1 is LNHDA, CDR2 SQIVND (reference sequence). V lost 9 bases and J lost 7; bases outside the gene matches: 17. The DNA for the CDR3 is TGTGCCAGCCTAGACAGGGGAACGAACGGGTTGCAGCCCCAGCATTTT. Protein sequence: CASLDRGTNGLQPQHF.

This clone was detected once. This rearrangement joins TRBV18 to TRBJ2-1, with D hard to call. Trimming took 2 bases from V and 8 from J, leaving 10 bases between them. This CDR3 has 13 residues. The germline V gene has CDR1 KGHSH and CDR2 LQKENI. This CDR3 reads CASSPGSSDEQFF. CDR3 bases: TGTGCCAGCTCACCAGGTAGCTCCGATGAGCAGTTCTTC.

V gene TRBV14 combines with J gene TRBJ2-1, with D possibly matching TRBD1 (5 bases). The CDR3 totals 16 residues. Germline CDR1 and CDR2: SGHDN and FVKESK. Trimming took off 0 bases at V and 4 bases at J, with 13 bases between the two ends. CDR3 bases: TGTGCCAGCAGCCAAGAAAGGGGCGCAGTGTACAATGAGCAGTTCTTC. Residues: CASSQERGAVYNEQFF.

The chain employs TRBV28 and TRBJ1-4; D is ambiguous. Deletions cut 6 bases from V and 0 bases from J, with 8 bases between. This CDR3 comprises 14 residues. Per germline, CDR1 MDHEN and CDR2 SYDVKM. The DNA for the CDR3 is TGTGCCAGCAGCGCGCCCGCAACTAATGAAAAACTGTTTTTT. This encodes CASSAPATNEKLFF.

The rearrangement joins TRBV6-5 to TRBJ1-2; D uncertain. The V end lost 6 bases, the J end lost 4 bases, and 12 bases lay between the germline ends. Per germline, CDR1 MNHEY and CDR2 SVGAGI. This CDR3 has 13 residues. CDR3: CASSNREAYGYTF. In DNA form, the CDR3 reads TGTGCCAGCAGCAACCGGGAAGCCTATGGCTACACCTTC.

This chain connects TRBV6-5 to TRBJ1-2; TRBD1 might be the D (6 bases). CDR1 is MNHEY, CDR2 SVGAGI, per germline. Trimming removed 8 bases from V and 2 bases from J, with 6 bases in between. CDR3 length equals 11 residues. The CDR3 DNA is TGTGCCAGCGGGACAAACTATGGCTACACCTTC. Its translation: CASGTNYGYTF.

Concerning this clone: Mismatch with germline at one junction end may stem from a read error. This chain links TRBV7-7 with TRBJ2-5; TRBD1 matches at 7 bases. From germline, CDR1 is SSHAT and CDR2 FNYEAQ (reference sequence). The CDR3 runs 15 residues. The CDR3 loop reads CASSELTGFQETQYF. The CDR3 nucleotides are TGTGCTAGCAGCGAGCTGACAGGGTTCCAAGAGACCCAGTACTTC.

The chain combines TRBV24-1 with TRBJ1-5, with 7 bases lining up with TRBD1. Trimming removed 4 bases from V and 1 base from J; junction bases left unmatched: 6. Germline CDR1 is KGHDR and CDR2 is SFDVKD. The CDR3 spans 16 residues. The CDR3 sequence: CATSDPGTDSNQPQHF. CDR3 DNA: TGTGCCACCAGTGACCCCGGGACAGACAGCAATCAGCCCCAGCATTTT.

About this clone: This CDR3 is also generated by other DNA sequences in the sample. The chain uses TRBV19 and TRBJ1-5; D is unclear. CDR3 length: 16 residues. Germline loops: CDR1 LNHDA, CDR2 SQIVND (reference sequence). Trimming took 3 bases from V and 1 from J, leaving 13 bases between them. The CDR3 DNA reads TGTGCCAGTAGTATTGGAGGGAGAGGGAGCAATCAGCCCCAGCATTTT. Residues: CASSIGGRGSNQPQHF.

This rearrangement joins TRBV6-6 to TRBJ2-1; TRBD2 agrees at 9 bases. The CDR3 runs to 16 residues. The germline gives CDR1 MNHNY, CDR2 SVGAGI (reference sequence). With V trimmed by 6 bases and J by 6 bases, 12 bases remained unmatched. The CDR3 loop is CASRDVAGAQANEQFF. In nucleotides, the CDR3 is TGTGCCAGCAGAGACGTAGCGGGGGCCCAAGCCAATGAGCAGTTCTTC.

The rearrangement links TRBV11-2 to TRBJ1-1, with D possibly TRBD1 on 5 matching bases. Germline lookup yields CDR1 SGHAT and CDR2 FQNNGV. The length of the CDR3 is 12 residues. Trimming pared 1 base from V and 6 bases from J, leaving 6 bases between. The CDR3 here is CASSLGGPEAFF. The CDR3, as DNA: TGTGCCAGCAGCTTAGGGGGCCCTGAAGCTTTCTTT. The full variable domain, rest sourced from reference TRBV11-2 and TRBJ1-1, is EAGVAQSPRYKIIEKRQSVAFWCNPISGHATLYWYQQILGQGPKLLIQFQNNGVVDDSQLPKDRFSAERLKGVDSTLKIQPAKLEDSAVYLCASSLGGPEAFFGQGTRLTVV.

The rearrangement uses TRBV5-1 and TRBJ1-2, with 10 bases aligning to TRBD1. CDR1 is SGHRS, CDR2 YFSETQ, per germline. Trimming took 2 bases from V and 4 from J; bases not matched to a gene: 8. The CDR3 is 16 amino acids. In DNA form, the CDR3 reads TGCGCCAGCAGCTTTGCCGGCGGACAGGGGGTCTATGGCTACACCTTC. Translation gives CASSFAGGQGVYGYTF.

The chain links TRBV4-1 to TRBJ2-2, with TRBD2 matching over 8 bases. The CDR3 has 16 residues. The germline V gene encodes CDR1 MGHRA and CDR2 YSYEKL. V gave up 6 bases and J gave up 1 base; unmatched junction bases: 7. CDR3 sequence: CASRRTGGENTGELFF. The CDR3 nucleotides read TGCGCCAGCAGGCGTACGGGGGGGGAGAACACCGGGGAGCTGTTTTTT.

The chain links TRBV7-2 to TRBJ2-3, with D possibly matching TRBD2 (7 bases). Trimming shortened V by 5 bases and J by 8 bases, and 23 bases separated the two germline ends. CDR1 and CDR2 from the germline V gene are SGHTA and FQGNSA. This CDR3 spans 16 amino acids. Here the CDR3 reads CASSPLSWGPGGTQYF. The CDR3 DNA follows: TGTGCCAGCAGCCCCCTTTCCTGGGGGCCGGGAGGTACGCAGTATTTT.

The J gene is TRBJ1-4, the V gene TRBV3-1 (or the pseudogene TRBV3-2); weak D call: TRBD1 (6 bases). This CDR3 spans 15 amino acids. Germline CDR1 and CDR2: LGHDT and YNNKEL (reference sequence). V was pared by 2 bases and J by 6 bases, with 13 bases between. The CDR3 protein is CASSQTGSTDEKLFF. The CDR3 DNA follows: TGTGCCAGCAGCCAAACAGGGTCTACGGATGAAAAACTGTTTTTT.

The chain is built from TRBV7-2 and TRBJ1-1; weak D call: TRBD1 (5 bases). V gave up 5 bases and J gave up 4 bases, with 14 bases separating them. The CDR3 sequence is 14 residues long. Germline loops: CDR1 SGHTA, CDR2 FQGNSA. CDR3 nucleotides: TGTGCCAGCAGCCCACTTTCGGGGGGCACTGAAGCTTTCTTT. This gives the protein CASSPLSGGTEAFF.

The V call is TRBV25-1, the J call TRBJ1-4, with 9 bases fitting TRBD1. From germline, CDR1 is MGHDK and CDR2 SYGVNS. J gave up 7 bases and V 3 bases, and 6 bases lay outside the gene matches. The CDR3 covers 15 residues. The CDR3 region has the DNA TGTGCCAGCAGTGAGCTACAGGGGGCGGTTGAAAAACTGTTTTTT. The encoded protein is CASSELQGAVEKLFF.

The CDR3, as DNA: TGTGCCAGCAATCTGGGACAGTACAATGAGCAGTTCTTC. Its translation: CASNLGQYNEQFF. The chain employs TRBV6-5 and TRBJ2-1, with 7 bases identical to TRBD1. The CDR3 sequence is 13 residues long. Germline trimming cut 7 bases from V and 4 bases from J; bases unmatched to any gene: 4. Germline CDR1 MNHEY, CDR2 SVGAGI.

The rearrangement links TRBV7-2 to TRBJ2-5; TRBD2 matches at 13 bases. V trimming: 5 bases; J trimming: 2 bases; junction bases outside the gene matches: 11. There are 18 residues in the CDR3. Germline CDR1 reads SGHTA; CDR2 reads FQGNSA. CDR3 region: CASSPQTGLAGPQETQYF. DNA for the CDR3: TGTGCCAGCAGCCCACAGACGGGACTAGCGGGACCTCAAGAGACCCAGTACTTC.

This rearrangement joins TRBV19 to TRBJ1-3, with TRBD1 matching 10 bases. Germline CDR1 reads LNHDA; CDR2 reads SQIVND (reference sequence). CDR3 length: 16 residues. V trimming: 5 bases; J trimming: 3 bases; junction bases outside the gene matches: 7. This CDR3 reads CASSESGTGDGNTIYF. CDR3 DNA: TGTGCCAGTAGTGAATCCGGGACAGGGGATGGAAACACCATATATTTT.

The chain joins TRBV11-3 to TRBJ2-3; D might be TRBD2 (5 bases). Trimming took 1 base from V and 3 from J, leaving 5 bases between them. Germline CDR1 reads SGHNT; CDR2 reads YENEEA. This CDR3 spans 13 amino acids. CDR3: CASSLGGTDTQYF. CDR3 nucleotide sequence: TGTGCCAGCAGCTTAGGAGGGACAGATACGCAGTATTTT.